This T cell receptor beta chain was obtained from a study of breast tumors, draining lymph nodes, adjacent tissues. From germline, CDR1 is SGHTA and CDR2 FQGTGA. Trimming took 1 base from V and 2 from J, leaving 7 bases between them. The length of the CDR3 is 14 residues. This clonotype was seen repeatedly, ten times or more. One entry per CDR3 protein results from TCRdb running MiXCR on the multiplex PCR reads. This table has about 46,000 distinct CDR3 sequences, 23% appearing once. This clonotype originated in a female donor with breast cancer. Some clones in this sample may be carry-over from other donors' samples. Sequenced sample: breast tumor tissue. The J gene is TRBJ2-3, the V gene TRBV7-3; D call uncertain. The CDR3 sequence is CASSLSRNTDTQYF. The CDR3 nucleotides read TGTGCCAGCAGCTTAAGTCGGAACACAGATACGCAGTATTTT.